These 31 T cell receptor beta chains originate from one sample sequenced in a study of early T cells in non-severe SARS-CoV-2 infection. One entry per CDR3 protein results from TCRdb running MiXCR on the 5' RACE reads. The sample contains approximately 100,000 distinct CDR3 sequences, around 16% of which appear only once. Sequenced sample: whole blood. The receptors derive from an adult who was a healthcare worker with PCR-confirmed SARS-CoV-2 infection or an uninfected control (not recorded which).

This clonotype was observed a few times. The gene calls are TRBV7-2 and TRBJ2-7; D uncertain. Germline loops: CDR1 SGHTA, CDR2 FQGNSA. This CDR3 is built from 12 residues. V lost 1 base, J lost 4 bases, and 5 bases lay in between. CDR3: CASSLVKYEQYF. CDR3 sequence (DNA): TGTGCCAGCAGCTTAGTAAAGTACGAGCAGTACTTC. The variable domain in full, completed from reference TRBV7-2 and TRBJ2-7, reads GAGVSQSPSNKVTEKGKDVELRCDPISGHTALYWYRQSLGQGLEFLIYFQGNSAPDKSGLPSDRFSAERTGGSVSTLTIQRTQQEDSAVYLCASSLVKYEQYFGPGTRLTVT.

This clonotype was counted a few times. V is TRBV12-3 or TRBV12-4 and J is TRBJ2-5; 7 bases are shared with TRBD1. The V segment lost 5 bases and the J segment 4 bases; nucleotides outside the gene matches: 10. There are 15 residues in the CDR3. The CDR3 DNA sequence: TGTGCCAGCAGTCCAAACCCGACAGGGTCAGAGACCCAGTACTTC. Translated, it gives CASSPNPTGSETQYF.

There are a few counts of this clonotype. One junction end does not reproduce the germline sequence, and a read error may be involved. V gene TRBV7-7 combines with J gene TRBJ2-7; either TRBD1 or TRBD2 may supply D (6 bases each). CDR1 SSHAT and CDR2 FNYEAQ come from the germline V gene (reference sequence). The CDR3 has 13 residues. The CDR3 loop reads CASSLAAGDEQYF. CDR3 DNA: TGTGCTAGCAGCTTAGCGGCAGGGGACGAGCAGTACTTC.

There are a few counts of this clonotype. The chain has TRBV29-1 and TRBJ2-7; TRBD2 matches 9 bases. This CDR3 contains 12 residues. Germline V CDR1 and CDR2: SQVTM, ANQGSEA. Trimming at V came to 3 bases and at J to 8 bases, leaving 5 bases not matched to a gene. The CDR3 sequence: CSVERLAEKQYF. CDR3 bases: TGCAGCGTTGAGAGACTAGCGGAAAAGCAGTACTTC.

The sample holds a few counts of this clonotype. This chain joins TRBV14 and TRBJ2-1, with D perhaps matching TRBD2 (5 bases). With 2 bases removed from V and 7 bases from J, the gap between germline ends came to 21 bases. From germline, CDR1 is SGHDN and CDR2 FVKESK. The CDR3 totals 17 residues. The CDR3 protein is CASSQTAPALAVNEQFF. Here the CDR3 DNA reads TGTGCCAGCAGCCAAACCGCCCCGGCCCTAGCCGTGAATGAGCAGTTCTTC.

The V call is TRBV10-2, the J call TRBJ2-2, with D perhaps being TRBD1 or TRBD2 (5 bases each). The CDR3 extends over 16 amino acids. Germline V gene data show CDR1 as WSHSY and CDR2 as SAAADI. Between the trimmed V and J ends, which lost 7 bases and 3 bases, there was a span of 18 bases. CDR3 region: CASKVRDGGDTGELFF. The CDR3 region has the DNA TGCGCCAGCAAAGTCCGGGACGGAGGCGACACCGGGGAGCTGTTTTTT.

This clonotype was recorded at least ten times. The V gene is TRBV5-1, the J gene TRBJ2-1, with D maybe TRBD1 (6 bases). CDR1 is SGHRS and CDR2 is YFSETQ in the germline V gene. This CDR3 region has 14 residues. V gave up 3 bases and J gave up 2 bases, with 9 bases separating them. This chain's CDR3 is CASSSDRTYNEQFF. The CDR3 nucleotides are TGCGCCAGCAGCTCGGACAGAACCTACAATGAGCAGTTCTTC.

This clonotype has a handful of counts. V and J are TRBV29-1 and TRBJ1-3, with a tentative D call TRBD1 (5 bases). The V gene's germline CDR1 is SQVTM and CDR2 ANQGSEA. Trimming left V 6 bases short and J 0 bases short, with 9 bases between. The CDR3 contains 13 residues. CDR3 coding DNA: TGCAGCGTCCGGGGCCTCTCTGGAAACACCATATATTTT. Encoded protein: CSVRGLSGNTIYF.

CDR3 DNA sequence: TGTGCCAGCAGTCCGCCCAGGGCCCAGACAGGGGGCGACGAGACCCAGTACTTC. Translation: CASSPPRAQTGGDETQYF. The V call is TRBV28, the J call TRBJ2-5, with 10 bases lining up with TRBD1. The V segment lost 5 bases and the J segment 5 bases; nucleotides outside the gene matches: 17. Germline lookup yields CDR1 MDHEN and CDR2 SYDVKM. The CDR3 runs to 18 residues.

The CDR3 nucleotides read TGTGCCAGCAGCCAAGGTATGAAGTTCTTC. This translates into CASSQGMKFF. J is TRBJ2-1 and V is TRBV4-2; D is unclear. The CDR3 is made up of 10 amino acids. V lost 1 base and J lost 14, with 6 bases in between. CDR1 is LGHNA and CDR2 is YNFKEQ in the germline V gene.

The rearrangement joins TRBV7-2 to TRBJ2-3, with D possibly being TRBD2 (7 bases). V dropped 8 bases and J dropped 1 base, with 16 bases sitting between them. This CDR3 region has 15 residues. The germline V gene encodes CDR1 SGHTA and CDR2 FQGNSA. CDR3: CASARGSGGTDTQYF. DNA of the CDR3: TGTGCCAGCGCTAGGGGGAGCGGGGGCACAGATACGCAGTATTTT.

This clonotype was seen repeatedly, ten times or more. CDR3 sequence reads: CASTRTPGGEQYF. CDR3 in DNA: TGTGCCAGCACCCGGACACCGGGTGGGGAGCAGTACTTC. The V and J genes are TRBV9 and TRBJ2-7; D perhaps matches TRBD1 (5 bases). V dropped 6 bases and J dropped 7 bases, with 17 bases sitting between them. The CDR3 extends over 13 amino acids. Germline CDR1 is SGDLS and CDR2 is YYNGEE. Variable domain in full (rest from reference TRBV9 and TRBJ2-7): DSGVTQTPKHLITATGQRVTLRCSPRSGDLSVYWYQQSLDQGLQFLIQYYNGEERAKGNILERFSAQQFPDLHSELNLSSLELGDSALYFCASTRTPGGEQYFGPGTRLTVT.

The chain joins TRBV20-1 to TRBJ1-1; D ambiguous. The CDR3 is 13 amino acids. CDR1 is DFQATT, CDR2 SNEGSKA, per germline (reference sequence). V was cut by 0 bases and J by 1 base, with 6 bases left in between. CDR3 nucleotide sequence: TGCAGTGCTAGAGACTTCGCGAACACTGAAGCTTTCTTT. Protein product: CSARDFANTEAFF.

This chain uses TRBV7-9 with TRBJ1-2; tentatively, D is TRBD1 (6 bases). Trimming took 0 bases from V and 4 from J, leaving 12 bases between them. This CDR3 is built from 15 residues. Germline values: CDR1 SEHNR, CDR2 FQNEAQ (reference sequence). CDR3 bases: TGTGCCAGCAGCTTAGCGACAGGCCCTGGCTATGGCTACACCTTC. Its protein is CASSLATGPGYGYTF.

V is TRBV4-1 and J is TRBJ2-1; unclear D gene. CDR1 and CDR2 from the germline V gene are MGHRA and YSYEKL. The CDR3 covers 11 residues. The V and J ends lost 0 bases and 6 bases respectively, with 0 bases between them. CDR3 in amino acids: CASSQDNEQFF. DNA for the CDR3: TGCGCCAGCAGCCAAGACAATGAGCAGTTCTTC.

About this clonotype: This may arise from a read error, as a much more abundant clone is one base away. The chain joins TRBV5-4 to TRBJ1-1, with 8 bases fitting TRBD1. Germline CDR1 reads SGHNT; CDR2 reads YYREEE (reference sequence). The CDR3 has 16 amino acids. V gave up 4 bases and J gave up 1 base; unmatched junction bases: 9. The CDR3 bases are TGTGCCAGCAGCCTCGGGACAGGAGGCTCGAACACTGAAGCTTTCTTT. Its translation is CASSLGTGGSNTEAFF.

This clonotype was detected only a few times. The chain is built from TRBV2 and TRBJ2-2; D remains unclear. The CDR3 has 12 residues. Germline CDR1 is SNHLY and CDR2 is FYNNEI. V gave up 7 bases and J gave up 5 bases, with 8 bases separating them. The DNA of the CDR3 is TGTGCCAGCACCGAGGATACCGGGGAGCTGTTTTTT. Translating gives CASTEDTGELFF.

With regard to this clonotype: A much bigger clone sits one base away, suggesting this may be a read error. The gene calls are TRBV11-2 and TRBJ1-6; no firm D call. The CDR3 length is 14 residues. The V end was cut by 3 bases, the J end by 5 bases, with 8 bases between. Germline CDR1 and CDR2: SGHAT and FQNNGV. CDR3 region: CASSFNAHNSPLHF. The CDR3 DNA reads TGTGCCAGCAGCTTCAACGCCCATAATTCACCCCTCCACTTT. Variable domain in full (rest from reference TRBV11-2 and TRBJ1-6): EAGVAQSPRYKIIEKRQSVAFWCNPISGHATLYWYQQILGQGPKLLIQFQNNGVVDDSQLPKDRFSAERLKGVDSTLKIQPAKLEDSAVYLCASSFNAHNSPLHFGNGTRLTVT.

There are a few counts of this clonotype. The rearrangement joins TRBV7-2 to TRBJ1-2; no clear D. CDR3 size: 12 residues. CDR1 SGHTA and CDR2 FQGNSA come from the germline V gene. V lost 3 bases to trimming and J lost 2 bases, with 4 bases between them. The CDR3 is CASSLRNYGYTF. CDR3 coding DNA: TGTGCCAGCAGCTTGCGGAACTATGGCTACACCTTC.

In this sample, this clonotype turned up a few times. V gene TRBV4-2 combines with J gene TRBJ1-3, with TRBD1 identical over 8 bases. The CDR3 totals 17 residues. J gave up 3 bases and V 1 base, and 8 bases lay outside the gene matches. In germline, CDR1 is LGHNA, CDR2 YNFKEQ. In nucleotides, the CDR3 is TGTGCCAGCAGCCAAGTCCCACCGGGACAGGTTGGAAACACCATATATTTT. It specifies CASSQVPPGQVGNTIYF.

This clonotype appeared a few times. The V call is TRBV11-2, the J call TRBJ2-3, with D possibly matching TRBD1 (5 bases). V lost 8 bases to trimming and J lost 6 bases, with 15 bases between them. CDR1 and CDR2 from the germline V gene are SGHAT and FQNNGV. The CDR3 has 13 residues. As DNA, the CDR3 is TGTGCCAGCGAAGGGGCTACGAGCGATACGCAGTATTTT. Its translation is CASEGATSDTQYF. Combining the CDR3 with reference TRBV11-2 and TRBJ2-3 gives the whole variable domain EAGVAQSPRYKIIEKRQSVAFWCNPISGHATLYWYQQILGQGPKLLIQFQNNGVVDDSQLPKDRFSAERLKGVDSTLKIQPAKLEDSAVYLCASEGATSDTQYFGPGTRLTVL.

The V gene is TRBV27, the J gene TRBJ1-6; D not certain. CDR3 size: 17 residues. CDR1 and CDR2 from the germline V gene are MNHEY and SMNVEV (reference sequence). The ends were cut back, 5 bases at V and 1 base at J, with 15 bases in the middle. The CDR3 loop is CASSLDGGGSYNSPLHF. CDR3 DNA sequence: TGTGCCAGCAGTCTGGACGGCGGAGGGTCCTATAATTCACCCCTCCACTTT.

This clonotype was observed at least ten times. The chain joins TRBV29-1 to TRBJ2-7; D remains ambiguous. The CDR3 sequence is 13 residues long. The germline gives CDR1 SQVTM, CDR2 ANQGSEA. V was cut by 6 bases and J by 0 bases, with 12 bases left in between. CDR3 residues: CSVTTASSYEQYF. The CDR3, as DNA: TGCAGCGTCACGACGGCGAGCTCCTACGAGCAGTACTTC.

In its sample, this clonotype was seen a few times. J is TRBJ2-7 and V is TRBV20-1; the match to TRBD2 covers 9 bases. CDR3 size: 18 residues. V lost 5 bases to trimming and J lost 4 bases; unmatched junction nucleotides: 21. The germline gives CDR1 DFQATT, CDR2 SNEGSKA (reference sequence). CDR3 coding DNA: TGCAGTGCTCAGGGTGACGTACGAGATAGCGGGAGTCGGTACGAGCAGTACTTC. This encodes CSAQGDVRDSGSRYEQYF.

This clonotype showed up many times. The rearrangement joins TRBV29-1 to TRBJ1-4; possible D gene TRBD1, 5 bases. The germline CDR1 and CDR2 sequences are SQVTM and ANQGSEA. The ends were cut back, 8 bases at V and 3 bases at J, with 10 bases in the middle. CDR3 length: 12 amino acids. As DNA, the CDR3 is TGCAGCTCCCAAGGGGCTAATGAAAAACTGTTTTTT. Its protein is CSSQGANEKLFF.

The chain recombines TRBV18 with TRBJ2-1; TRBD2 matches 7 bases. CDR1 and CDR2 from the germline V gene are KGHSH and LQKENI. The CDR3 totals 16 residues. J lost 6 bases, V lost 0 bases, and 8 bases had no gene match. CDR3 region: CASSPPRAGVGNEQFF. In DNA, the CDR3 is TGTGCCAGCTCACCACCCAGGGCGGGAGTGGGCAATGAGCAGTTCTTC.

This sequence joins TRBV5-5 and TRBJ2-3; 12 nucleotides line up with TRBD2. V lost 3 bases, J lost 0 bases, and 8 bases stayed unmatched. The CDR3 length is 18 residues. CDR1 and CDR2 from the germline V gene are SGHKS and YYEKEE (reference sequence). CDR3 amino acids: CASSWWTSGTGSTDTQYF. The CDR3 DNA reads as TGTGCCAGCAGCTGGTGGACTAGCGGGACTGGGAGCACAGATACGCAGTATTTT.

This clonotype appeared a few times. This rearrangement joins TRBV5-6 to TRBJ2-5; D is unresolved. Trimming removed 0 bases from V and 6 bases from J, with 9 bases in between. The CDR3 sequence is 13 residues long. Germline assignment: CDR1 SGHDT and CDR2 YYEEEE. The CDR3 is CASSLGGLKTQYF. The CDR3 DNA reads as TGTGCCAGCAGCTTGGGGGGATTAAAGACCCAGTACTTC.

This clonotype was observed many times. The chain links TRBV14 to TRBJ2-4; D not resolved. The CDR3 runs 16 residues. The ends were cut back, 1 base at V and 0 bases at J, with 10 bases in the middle. The germline V gene encodes CDR1 SGHDN and CDR2 FVKESK. The CDR3 is CASSQVGQLAKNIQYF. The CDR3 region has the DNA TGTGCCAGCAGCCAAGTAGGCCAGCTAGCCAAAAACATTCAGTACTTC.

The sample holds many counts of this clonotype. This chain connects TRBV5-6 to TRBJ2-5, with 8 positions matching TRBD1. V trimming: 4 bases; J trimming: 0 bases; junction bases outside the gene matches: 5. Germline V gene lookup returns CDR1 SGHDT and CDR2 YYEEEE. The CDR3 is made up of 15 amino acids. The CDR3 bases are TGTGCCAGCAGCATGGACAGGGACTACCAAGAGACCCAGTACTTC. This encodes CASSMDRDYQETQYF.

At least ten counts were recorded for this clonotype. The chain combines TRBV20-1 with TRBJ1-2; D is unresolved. This CDR3 comprises 15 residues. Trimming shortened V by 0 bases and J by 8 bases, and 19 bases separated the two germline ends. The germline V gene has CDR1 DFQATT and CDR2 SNEGSKA (reference sequence). The CDR3 reads CSARDPKELALGYTF. DNA for the CDR3: TGCAGTGCTAGAGACCCTAAGGAACTAGCATTGGGCTACACCTTC.